The clone carrying this T cell receptor (beta chain) was observed at least ten times. Its antigen is not identified. V was clipped by 10 bases and J by 5 bases; unmatched bases: 11. The CDR3 runs 13 residues. Germline values: CDR1 SEHNR, CDR2 FQNEAQ (reference sequence). These data are taken from a study of molecular identifiers for immune sequencing clone quantification. Findings of the study overall: The study found clones above 20 RNA copies held over 99% of effector molecules and under 1% in naive cells. Spiked Jurkat TCR RNA equivalent to one cell reportedly surfaced among roughly 1 million naive cells. In cases of identical TCR molecules sharing a barcode, highly expanded clone sizes could be underestimated.

Each CDR3 protein gets one entry after TCRdb re-called the PCR reads with MiXCR. The data hold some 590,000 distinct CDR3 sequences, with 25% observed a single time. The source is a human donor in good health. Some libraries in this study had Jurkat cell RNA spiked in. The chain has TRBV7-9 and TRBJ2-7; 7 nucleotides match TRBD2. The sample comprised naive CD8+ T cells from blood, with Jurkat cell RNA spiked in. The sample's subset: FACS-sorted CD8+CD4-CCR7+CD45RA+ naive T cells. CDR3 DNA: TGTGCCACGAATGGGCGGGAGTTAGACGAGCAGTACTTC. It is translated as CATNGRELDEQYF.